The 29 T cell receptor beta chains below come from one sample, sequenced in a study of blood T cell repertoires in COVID-19. Data came from immunoSEQ multiplex PCR; TCRdb stores just in-frame clones and leaves some out. The sample records around 42,000 clones, around 89% being singletons. Material: peripheral blood. Receptors were obtained from a man aged 50-59 years with active COVID-19.

The rearrangement uses TRBV7-2 and TRBJ2-7; the match to TRBD2 covers 8 bases. Germline CDR1 and CDR2: SGHTA and FQGNSA. V was pared by 1 base and J by 4 bases, with 6 bases of the junction left unmatched. CDR3 size: 15 residues. The CDR3 reads CASSLGGGLPYEQYF. The CDR3, as DNA: TGTGCCAGCAGCTTAGGCGGGGGGTTGCCTTACGAGCAGTACTTC.

The genes are TRBV11-2 and TRBJ1-1; unclear D gene. V gave up 3 bases and J gave up 5 bases, with 7 bases separating them. Germline V gene sequence: CDR1 SGHAT, CDR2 FQNNGV. The CDR3 runs 12 residues. CDR3 loop: CASSFGGTEAFF. The CDR3 bases are TGTGCCAGCAGCTTCGGAGGGACTGAAGCTTTCTTT.

The chain recombines TRBV5-1 with TRBJ2-1; perhaps TRBD1 as D (6 bases). This CDR3 spans 18 amino acids. Germline assignment: CDR1 SGHRS and CDR2 YFSETQ. The V end lost 0 bases, the J end lost 5 bases, and 21 bases lay between the germline ends. Here the CDR3 DNA reads TGCGCCAGCAGCTTGGGGTGGGGGCTGTCCCGTACCGACAATGAGCAGTTCTTC. It specifies CASSLGWGLSRTDNEQFF. The variable domain in full, completed from reference TRBV5-1 and TRBJ2-1, reads KAGVTQTPRYLIKTRGQQVTLSCSPISGHRSVSWYQQTPGQGLQFLFEYFSETQRNKGNFPGRFSGRQFSNSRSEMNVSTLELGDSALYLCASSLGWGLSRTDNEQFFGPGTRLTVL.

In DNA form, the CDR3 reads TGTGCCAGCATCGCCCAGTCCGCCTTGAATGGCTACACCTTC. This codes for CASIAQSALNGYTF. The chain employs TRBV2 and TRBJ1-2; D remains ambiguous. The germline V gene encodes CDR1 SNHLY and CDR2 FYNNEI. V gave up 7 bases and J gave up 6 bases, with 18 bases separating them. CDR3 length: 14 residues.

This clone was recorded once. This chain links TRBV7-3 with TRBJ2-1; TRBD2 matches 8 bases. The CDR3 length is 16 residues. V gave up 2 bases and J gave up 1 base; unmatched junction bases: 4. CDR1 is SGHTA and CDR2 is FQGTGA in the germline V gene. The chain's CDR3 is CASSLDGTRSYNEQFF. CDR3 DNA sequence: TGTGCCAGCAGCTTAGACGGGACTAGGTCCTACAATGAGCAGTTCTTC.

This chain links TRBV24-1 with TRBJ1-5; D gene uncertain. Germline lookup yields CDR1 KGHDR and CDR2 SFDVKD. Trimming took 11 bases from V and 2 from J, leaving 18 bases between them. The CDR3 is 15 residues long. This CDR3 is CANKAGRGCNQPQHF. CDR3 bases: TGTGCCAACAAAGCTGGACGGGGTTGCAATCAGCCCCAGCATTTT.

V usage is TRBV6-5 and J usage is TRBJ2-2; 8 bases map to TRBD1. Germline V gene data show CDR1 as MNHEY and CDR2 as SVGAGI. This CDR3 has 14 amino acids. After removal of 6 bases from V and 3 bases from J, the junction contained 3 bases not matched to a gene. CDR3 sequence reads: CASRTGADTGELFF. The DNA for the CDR3 is TGTGCCAGCAGGACAGGGGCTGACACCGGGGAGCTGTTTTTT.

The rearrangement joins TRBV7-2 to TRBJ2-5, with TRBD1 matching 9 bases. The germline CDR1 and CDR2 sequences are SGHTA and FQGNSA. The CDR3 contains 16 residues. The junction had 7 bases not matched to a gene; V was cut back by 1 base and J by 4 bases. Here the CDR3 DNA reads TGTGCCAGCAGCTTAGTGAACAGGGGGCGAGTAGAGACCCAGTACTTC. It codes for CASSLVNRGRVETQYF.

V usage is TRBV7-2 and J usage is TRBJ1-1; the match to TRBD1 covers 11 bases. V trimming: 1 base; J trimming: 10 bases; junction bases outside the gene matches: 2. Germline V gene data show CDR1 as SGHTA and CDR2 as FQGNSA. The CDR3 contains 13 residues. This CDR3 is CASSLVDRGPAFF. In DNA, the CDR3 is TGTGCCAGCAGCTTAGTGGACAGGGGGCCAGCTTTCTTT.

Worth noting for this clone: The identical CDR3 is also encoded by other nucleotide sequences in the sample. V gene TRBV5-4 combines with J gene TRBJ2-3; tentative D call: TRBD2 (5 bases). The length of the CDR3 is 13 residues. The V end lost 4 bases, the J end lost 4 bases, and 10 bases lay between the germline ends. Germline V gives CDR1 SGHNT, CDR2 YYREEE (reference sequence). CDR3 sequence (DNA): TGTGCCAGCAGCCTGTCGGGGTCAGATACGCAGTATTTT. As protein: CASSLSGSDTQYF.

The genes are TRBV6-5 and TRBJ1-2; possible D gene TRBD1, 6 bases. The CDR3 consists of 12 residues. The V and J ends lost 6 bases and 6 bases respectively, with 11 bases between them. Germline CDR1 MNHEY, CDR2 SVGAGI. CDR3 loop: CASRTGFNGYTF. The CDR3 nucleotides read TGTGCCAGCAGGACAGGTTTCAATGGCTACACCTTC.

The V call is TRBV5-1, the J call TRBJ2-7, with D hard to call. Trimming took 4 bases from V and 1 from J, leaving 9 bases between them. CDR3 size: 13 residues. Germline V CDR1 and CDR2: SGHRS, YFSETQ. This CDR3 reads CASSLLNSYEQYF. The CDR3, as DNA: TGCGCCAGCAGCCTACTGAATTCCTACGAGCAGTACTTC.

V gene TRBV4-3 combines with J gene TRBJ2-7; 7 bases are a match to TRBD2. The ends lost 0 bases at V and 0 bases at J; junction bases unmatched: 5. The germline V gene encodes CDR1 LGHNA and CDR2 YSLEER. The CDR3 has 16 amino acids. CDR3 region: CASSQDPSGSSYEQYF. The CDR3 DNA reads TGCGCCAGCAGCCAAGATCCTAGCGGCAGCTCCTACGAGCAGTACTTC.

CDR3 coding DNA: TGCGCCAGCAGCTTGGAGGCAGGCTACGAGCAGTACTTC. It is translated as CASSLEAGYEQYF. The rearrangement links TRBV5-1 to TRBJ2-7; D unclear. With 0 bases removed from V and 3 bases from J, the gap between germline ends came to 7 bases. The CDR3 is 13 residues long. Germline CDR1 SGHRS, CDR2 YFSETQ. Filled out from reference TRBV5-1 and TRBJ2-7, the complete variable domain reads KAGVTQTPRYLIKTRGQQVTLSCSPISGHRSVSWYQQTPGQGLQFLFEYFSETQRNKGNFPGRFSGRQFSNSRSEMNVSTLELGDSALYLCASSLEAGYEQYFGPGTRLTVT.

The chain links TRBV7-6 to TRBJ1-2; no reliable D call. The V end was cut by 5 bases, the J end by 4 bases, with 20 bases between. The CDR3 has 16 amino acids. The V gene's germline CDR1 is SGHVS and CDR2 FNYEAQ. CDR3 nucleotides: TGTGCCAGCAGCGCCTCATCACAGACTAATACCTATGGCTACACCTTC. It codes for CASSASSQTNTYGYTF.

The rearrangement joins TRBV6-1 to TRBJ2-6, with 9 bases matching TRBD1. CDR1 is MNHNS and CDR2 is SASEGT in the germline V gene. After removal of 3 bases from V and 3 bases from J, the junction contained 0 bases not matched to a gene. The length of the CDR3 is 15 residues. CDR3: CASSETGGGANVLTF. CDR3 bases: TGTGCCAGCAGTGAGACAGGGGGTGGGGCCAACGTCCTGACTTTC.

The chain recombines TRBV18 with TRBJ2-7; TRBD2 is a possible D gene (5 bases). This CDR3 has 13 residues. Looked up from germline, CDR1 is KGHSH and CDR2 is LQKENI. The ends were cut back, 3 bases at V and 1 base at J, with 7 bases in the middle. As DNA, the CDR3 is TGTGCCAGCTCACCCCGGGAATCCTACGAGCAGTACTTC. Protein: CASSPRESYEQYF. Full variable domain (outside the CDR3, taken from reference TRBV18 and TRBJ2-7): NAGVMQNPRHLVRRRGQEARLRCSPMKGHSHVYWYRQLPEEGLKFMVYLQKENIIDESGMPKERFSAEFPKEGPSILRIQQVVRGDSAAYFCASSPRESYEQYFGPGTRLTVT.

This chain joins TRBV18 and TRBJ2-3, with D perhaps matching TRBD2 (5 bases). There are 13 residues in the CDR3. Trimming left V 6 bases short and J 2 bases short, with 9 bases between. Germline V gives CDR1 KGHSH, CDR2 LQKENI. CDR3 sequence: CASSVRDTDTQYF. The CDR3, as DNA: TGTGCCAGCTCGGTCCGGGACACAGATACGCAGTATTTT.

There are a few counts of this clone. The chain recombines TRBV5-4 with TRBJ2-1; 8 bases agree with TRBD2. Per germline, CDR1 SGHNT and CDR2 YYREEE (reference sequence). V shed 0 bases and J 9 bases; nucleotides not matched to a gene: 17. This CDR3 is built from 18 residues. The CDR3: CASSLARGGQRFLSEQFF. As DNA, the CDR3 is TGTGCCAGCAGCTTGGCCCGGGGGGGCCAAAGATTCCTGAGTGAGCAGTTCTTC.

The J gene is TRBJ2-1, the V gene TRBV29-1; 8 bases are shared with TRBD2. V lost 5 bases to trimming and J lost 5 bases; unmatched junction nucleotides: 8. The CDR3 spans 14 residues. Germline CDR1 and CDR2: SQVTM and ANQGSEA. The CDR3 DNA is TGCAGCGTTTCTCGGGGGGGGATTAACAATGAGCAGTTCTTC. Translating gives CSVSRGGINNEQFF.

The V call is TRBV5-5, the J call TRBJ2-3, with 7 bases identical to TRBD1. The CDR3 loop spans 15 amino acids. Germline V CDR1 and CDR2: SGHKS, YYEKEE (reference sequence). Trimming at V came to 7 bases and at J to 4 bases, leaving 12 bases not matched to a gene. The CDR3 loop reads CASGPGPRGPDTQYF. Here the CDR3 DNA reads TGTGCCAGCGGGCCTGGTCCTAGGGGGCCAGATACGCAGTATTTT.

This clone was seen only once. The chain combines TRBV4-3 with TRBJ1-6; possible D gene TRBD1, 6 bases. Germline V gene sequence: CDR1 LGHNA, CDR2 YSLEER. The CDR3 extends over 16 amino acids. V was trimmed by 2 bases and J by 4 bases, leaving 12 bases between them. The CDR3 bases are TGCGCCAGCAGCCAATTGACAGGCCCTTATAATTCACCCCTCCACTTT. Translating gives CASSQLTGPYNSPLHF.

This chain connects TRBV10-1 to TRBJ2-7; 8 bases fit TRBD1. Germline V gives CDR1 WNHNN, CDR2 SYGVQD (reference sequence). This CDR3 spans 15 amino acids. J lost 2 bases, V lost 5 bases, and 8 bases had no gene match. CDR3 sequence reads: CASSPSGTGAYEQYF. The CDR3 DNA reads TGCGCCAGCAGTCCCTCCGGGACAGGTGCCTACGAGCAGTACTTC.

The chain couples TRBV7-6 to TRBJ1-1, with D unresolved. Germline CDR1 reads SGHVS; CDR2 reads FNYEAQ. This CDR3 has 14 residues. The V gene lost 2 bases and the J gene lost 1 base, with 8 bases spanning the gap. CDR3 in DNA: TGTGCCAGCAGCTTATTGCCAGAGAACACTGAAGCTTTCTTT. Translation: CASSLLPENTEAFF.

The V call is TRBV5-4, the J call TRBJ1-6; no reliable D call. Trimming left V 2 bases short and J 6 bases short, with 9 bases between. From germline, CDR1 is SGHNT and CDR2 YYREEE (reference sequence). CDR3 size: 14 residues. The CDR3 DNA reads TGTGCCAGCAGCTTCGGAGATATTAATTCACCCCTCCACTTT. Amino acids: CASSFGDINSPLHF. The full variable domain, its missing parts supplied by reference TRBV5-4 and TRBJ1-6, is ETGVTQSPTHLIKTRGQQVTLRCSSQSGHNTVSWYQQALGQGPQFIFQYYREEENGRGNFPPRFSGLQFPNYSSELNVNALELDDSALYLCASSFGDINSPLHFGNGTRLTVT.

This chain joins TRBV4-2 and TRBJ1-1, with 9 bases lining up with TRBD1. The germline gives CDR1 LGHNA, CDR2 YNFKEQ. Trimming took 4 bases from V and 6 from J; bases not matched to a gene: 12. The length of the CDR3 is 16 residues. The CDR3 sequence: CASSRETGGGGAEAFF. Written as DNA, the CDR3 is TGTGCCAGCAGCCGGGAAACAGGGGGCGGGGGAGCTGAAGCTTTCTTT.

V and J are TRBV4-2 and TRBJ2-5; 7 bases align to TRBD2. Germline assignment: CDR1 LGHNA and CDR2 YNFKEQ. Trimming took 0 bases from V and 5 from J; bases not matched to a gene: 9. This CDR3 spans 16 amino acids. CDR3 residues: CASSQDTQGGSETQYF. The CDR3 DNA reads TGTGCCAGCAGCCAAGATACCCAGGGAGGGTCGGAGACCCAGTACTTC.

V and J are TRBV18 and TRBJ1-6, with a tentative D call TRBD1 (6 bases). Germline CDR1 and CDR2: KGHSH and LQKENI. This CDR3 spans 17 amino acids. V was pared by 3 bases and J by 0 bases, with 12 bases between. The CDR3 here is CASSPRRGFSYNSPLHF. The CDR3 DNA reads as TGTGCCAGCTCACCCCGCAGGGGATTCTCCTATAATTCACCCCTCCACTTT.

The rearrangement links TRBV28 to TRBJ2-5; 7 bases are shared with TRBD1. Germline CDR1 and CDR2: MDHEN and SYDVKM. CDR3 length: 15 amino acids. V lost 5 bases to trimming and J lost 4 bases; unmatched junction nucleotides: 10. CDR3 loop: CASSGSGTALETQYF. The CDR3 DNA reads as TGTGCCAGCAGTGGATCCGGGACAGCTTTAGAGACCCAGTACTTC. The entire variable domain, with the rest obtained from reference TRBV28 and TRBJ2-5, is as follows: DVKVTQSSRYLVKRTGEKVFLECVQDMDHENMFWYRQDPGLGLRLIYFSYDVKMKEKGDIPEGYSVSREKKERFSLILESASTNQTSMYLCASSGSGTALETQYFGPGTRLLVL.